This TCR beta chain appears in the sequencing data of a study of T cell responses to AZD1222 COVID-19 vaccine. The data were produced by immunoSEQ multiplex PCR, yet TCRdb's version contains in-frame clones alone and is incomplete. The table includes 40,000 to 45,000 clones, 80% detected once. The length of the CDR3 is 14 residues. V was clipped by 0 bases and J by 4 bases, with 8 bases between them. Germline V gene lookup returns CDR1 SGDLS and CDR2 YYNGEE. General study points: Donors were mostly white British, more females; clonal diversity possibly underestimated. Rises in breadth and depth of Spike-specific TCRs came after two AZD1222 doses. Among those given AZD1222, only five or six were seropositive at baseline. Vaccine-related CD4 TCRs covered spike, predominating at 160-218 and 743-854.

About this clone: Its antigen is not known.

The chain uses TRBV9 and TRBJ2-1; TRBD2 is a possible D gene (6 bases). Sequences were derived from peripheral blood, sampled on day 0 of AZD1222 vaccination. This receptor was identified in an adult in good health. The chain's CDR3 is CASSVGGDYNEQFF. CDR3 DNA: TGTGCCAGCAGCGTAGGGGGGGATTACAATGAGCAGTTCTTC.